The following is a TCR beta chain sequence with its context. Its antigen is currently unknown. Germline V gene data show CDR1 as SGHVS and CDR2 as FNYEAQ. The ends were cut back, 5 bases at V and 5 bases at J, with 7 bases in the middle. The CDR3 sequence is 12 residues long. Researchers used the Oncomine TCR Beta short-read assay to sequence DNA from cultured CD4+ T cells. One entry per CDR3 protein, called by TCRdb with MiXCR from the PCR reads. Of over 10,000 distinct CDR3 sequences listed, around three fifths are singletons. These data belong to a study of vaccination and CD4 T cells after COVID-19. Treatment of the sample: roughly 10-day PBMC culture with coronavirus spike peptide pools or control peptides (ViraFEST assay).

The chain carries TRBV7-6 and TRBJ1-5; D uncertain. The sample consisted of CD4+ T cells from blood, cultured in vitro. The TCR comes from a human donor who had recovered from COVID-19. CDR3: CASSLVDQPQHF. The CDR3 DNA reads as TGTGCCAGCAGCCTGGTGGATCAGCCCCAGCATTTT.